These 13 T cell receptor beta chains came from one sample sequenced in a study of T cells in women clearing cervical HPV infection. Libraries were prepared by immunoSEQ multiplex PCR; TCRdb keeps only in-frame clonotypes and omits some of them. The repertoire table contains about 39,000 clones. Sequenced sample: blood buffy coat. These receptors all come from a woman aged 18-70 years with a cervical HPV16 infection that either progressed to CIN3+ or cleared (not recorded which).

Here the CDR3 reads CASSPGLAETQYF. Incomplete CDR3 DNA: TGTGCCAGCTCACCTGGGCTAGCGGAGACC. The chain employs TRBV18 and TRBJ2-5; maybe TRBD2 (6 bases). The read finishes 3 residues shy of the CDR3 end, and the germline J gene is used to complete it. CDR1 is KGHSH and CDR2 is LQKENI in the germline V gene. The CDR3 runs 13 residues. V dropped 3 bases and J dropped 5 bases, with 10 bases sitting between them. The complete variable domain, with remaining parts taken from reference TRBV18 and TRBJ2-5, reads NAGVMQNPRHLVRRRGQEARLRCSPMKGHSHVYWYRQLPEEGLKFMVYLQKENIIDESGMPKERFSAEFPKEGPSILRIQQVVRGDSAAYFCASSPGLAETQYFGPGTRLLVL.

Worth noting for this clone: The sequence runs out 3 residues before the end of the CDR3; the remainder is reconstructed from the germline J gene. The gene calls are TRBV20-1 and TRBJ1-3; tentatively, D is TRBD1 (5 bases). Germline lookup yields CDR1 DFQATT and CDR2 SNEGSKA (reference sequence). This CDR3 has 14 residues. V shed 3 bases and J shed 0 bases, with 9 bases lying between them. The CDR3 DNA, read in part, is TGCAGTGCTAGTAGCGGGACCTCTGGAAACACC. Protein product: CSASSGTSGNT. The whole CDR3 region reads CSASSGTSGNTIYF.

Points on this clone: The observed sequence ends 3 residues before the CDR3 terminus, with the missing tail filled in from the germline J gene. This chain links TRBV19 with TRBJ2-7; 7 nucleotides agree with TRBD2. The V and J ends lost 10 bases and 3 bases, in that order; junction bases with no gene match: 9. This CDR3 spans 13 amino acids. In germline, CDR1 is LNHDA, CDR2 SQIVND (reference sequence). This CDR3 is CATSAGGNYEQYF. The covered CDR3 bases are TGTGCCACCTCGGCCGGGGGGAACTACGAG.

Concerning this clone itself: The read falls 3 residues short of the CDR3 end, and the missing part is taken from the germline J gene. The chain recombines TRBV5-6 with TRBJ1-2; TRBD1 might be the D (6 bases). Looked up from germline, CDR1 is SGHDT and CDR2 is YYEEEE. The CDR3 covers 12 residues. Incomplete CDR3 DNA: TGTGCCAGCAGCTTCAACAGGGAAGGC. As protein: CASSFNREG. Given in full, the CDR3 is CASSFNREGYTF.

A word on this clone: With the read ending 3 residues before the CDR3 end, the germline J gene is used to fill in that end. The chain recombines TRBV10-3 with TRBJ2-7; no reliable D call. This CDR3 spans 13 amino acids. CDR1 and CDR2 from the germline V gene are ENHRY and SYGVKD. Trimming took 4 bases from V and 2 from J, leaving 9 bases between them. The CDR3 loop reads CAISGRGTYEQYF. The sequenced CDR3 bases are TGTGCCATCAGTGGGCGCGGCACCTACGAG.

Turning to this clone: The missing CDR3 end, 3 residues past where the read stops, is filled in from the germline J gene. The V call is TRBV19, the J call TRBJ2-3, with 7 bases identical to TRBD1. Germline CDR1 and CDR2: LNHDA and SQIVND (reference sequence). The ends lost 4 bases at V and 0 bases at J; junction bases unmatched: 4. The CDR3 totals 15 residues. The CDR3 protein is CASSTGQSSTDTQYF. Partial CDR3 DNA: TGTGCCAGTAGTACGGGACAGTCTAGCACAGATACG. Drawing the rest from reference TRBV19 and TRBJ2-3, the complete variable domain is DGGITQSPKYLFRKEGQNVTLSCEQNLNHDAMYWYRQDPGQGLRLIYYSQIVNDFQKGDIAEGYSVSREKKESFPLTVTSAQKNPTAFYLCASSTGQSSTDTQYFGPGTRLTVL.

On this clone itself: Sequencing ends 3 residues short of the CDR3 end; the germline J gene provides the rest. The V and J genes are TRBV5-4 and TRBJ1-2, with a weak D call TRBD1 (6 bases). V lost 0 bases, J lost 2 bases, and 8 bases lay in between. CDR3 size: 14 residues. Germline V lookup: CDR1 SGHNT, CDR2 YYREEE (reference sequence). Incomplete CDR3 DNA: TGTGCCAGCAGCTTGGGGGGGGGCAACTATGGC. As protein: CASSLGGGNYG. The whole CDR3 region reads CASSLGGGNYGYTF.

Concerning this clone: The CDR3 end is not reached by the read, which stops 3 residues before it; the germline J gene fills it in. The chain uses TRBV2 and TRBJ1-4; 9 nucleotides align to TRBD1. The germline V gene encodes CDR1 SNHLY and CDR2 FYNNEI. CDR3 size: 13 residues. With V trimmed by 11 bases and J by 6 bases, 7 bases remained unmatched. The CDR3 here is CAGQGSKDEKLFF. The CDR3 bases that were read are TGTGCCGGACAGGGGTCTAAGGATGAAAAA.

Comment on this clone: The CDR3 extends 3 residues past the end of the read, so its final part is completed from the germline J gene. The chain uses TRBV20-1 and TRBJ2-5; 10 bases fit TRBD1. The V gene's germline CDR1 is DFQATT and CDR2 SNEGSKA (reference sequence). V lost 3 bases and J lost 3; bases outside the gene matches: 13. The CDR3 spans 17 residues. This CDR3 reads CSASDRGRSDAKETQYF. The CDR3 DNA, read in part, is TGCAGTGCTAGCGACAGGGGGCGATCGGATGCCAAAGAGACC.

Remarks on this clone: The read ends 3 residues before the CDR3 terminus; that terminus is restored from the germline J gene. The same CDR3 arises from other DNA sequences in this sample as well. The V and J genes are TRBV5-1 and TRBJ2-7, with TRBD1 matching over 7 bases. The germline V gene encodes CDR1 SGHRS and CDR2 YFSETQ. With 4 bases clipped from V and 4 bases from J, the junction kept 17 bases outside the gene matches. The CDR3 is made up of 17 amino acids. This chain's CDR3 is CASSPTPTGQLSYEQYF. CDR3 bases read: TGCGCCAGCAGCCCAACCCCGACAGGGCAATTGTCTTACGAG.

Note on this clone: The CDR3 end falls 3 residues outside the read, so it is completed with the germline J gene. V and J are TRBV5-1 and TRBJ1-3, with D possibly matching TRBD1 (6 bases). This CDR3 comprises 18 residues. Trimming stripped 4 bases from V and 0 bases from J, with 20 bases between. CDR1 is SGHRS, CDR2 YFSETQ, per germline. The covered CDR3 bases are TGCGCCAGCAGCCCGTTCCCGCCAGGGGCGAGCTCTGGAAACACC. Protein product: CASSPFPPGASSGNT. The full CDR3 is CASSPFPPGASSGNTIYF.

Concerning this clone: The read is 3 residues too short to cover the CDR3 end, so that end is filled in from the germline J gene. V gene TRBV7-9 combines with J gene TRBJ1-1; the D gene is possibly TRBD1 (6 bases). The V gene's germline CDR1 is SEHNR and CDR2 FQNEAQ (reference sequence). Trimming removed 2 bases from V and 3 bases from J, with 10 bases in between. CDR3 size: 14 residues. The sequenced part of the CDR3 DNA is TGTGCCAGCAGCTTACTGGGGGCGGACACTGAA. Amino acids: CASSLLGADTE. The entire CDR3 sequence reads CASSLLGADTEAFF.

Incomplete CDR3 DNA: TGTGCCAGCAGCCCGGCAGGGGGCTGGGTGGATGAG. Amino acid sequence: CASSPAGGWVDE. The complete CDR3 protein is CASSPAGGWVDEQFF. The chain employs TRBV7-9 and TRBJ2-1, with 8 bases that match TRBD1. The sequence runs out 3 residues before the end of the CDR3; the remainder is reconstructed from the germline J gene. Trimming cost V 5 bases and J 8 bases; bases outside gene matches: 11. The CDR3 is 15 amino acids. The germline gives CDR1 SEHNR, CDR2 FQNEAQ (reference sequence).